The 9 T cell receptor beta chains in this list originate from one sample, sequenced in a study of CD8 T cells in Susac syndrome. Roughly 0.45 to 1 ug RNA was reverse transcribed with random hexamers. TCRdb reprocessed the immunoSEQ multiplex PCR reads with MiXCR, giving one entry per CDR3 protein. The sample holds a few hundred thousand distinct CDR3 sequences; approximately 95% are singletons and the top ten take 0.095%. Sequencing used CD4+ T cells from PBMCs. These TCRs come from a human donor with multiple sclerosis.

The chain joins TRBV7-8 to TRBJ2-7; a possible D gene is TRBD1 (7 bases). V lost 5 bases, J lost 5 bases, and 19 bases lay in between. CDR1 and CDR2 (germline): SGHVS, FQNEAQ. The CDR3 has 15 amino acids. CDR3 in DNA: TGTGCCAGCAGCCAAGGGAGGACAGGTAGGGACGAGCAGTACTTC. This gives the protein CASSQGRTGRDEQYF.

The J gene is TRBJ2-1, the V gene TRBV29-1, with 9 nucleotides matching TRBD1. The CDR3 extends over 13 amino acids. V lost 7 bases to trimming and J lost 3 bases; unmatched junction nucleotides: 4. Per germline, CDR1 SQVTM and CDR2 ANQGSEA. CDR3 sequence: CSAETGGYNEQFF. In DNA, the CDR3 is TGCAGCGCCGAGACAGGGGGCTACAATGAGCAGTTCTTC.

The rearrangement links TRBV6-5 to TRBJ2-3, with 7 nucleotides matching TRBD1. The CDR3 loop spans 14 amino acids. Unmatched junction bases numbered 6, after V lost 7 bases and J lost 2 bases. Germline V gene sequence: CDR1 MNHEY, CDR2 SVGAGI. CDR3 protein: CASTSGQPTDTQYF. CDR3 bases: TGTGCCAGCACCTCGGGACAGCCCACAGATACGCAGTATTTT.

The chain uses TRBV15 and TRBJ2-1; TRBD1 matches at 12 bases. The CDR3 runs to 16 residues. After removal of 5 bases from V and 8 bases from J, the junction contained 10 bases not matched to a gene. Germline CDR1 reads LNHNV; CDR2 reads YYDKDF (reference sequence). The chain's CDR3 is CATSGGQGARSHEQFF. The CDR3 nucleotides are TGTGCCACCAGCGGGGGACAGGGGGCGCGGAGTCATGAGCAGTTCTTC.

This chain joins TRBV20-1 and TRBJ2-6; 7 bases are a match to TRBD1. J gave up 0 bases and V 1 base, and 9 bases lay outside the gene matches. This CDR3 region has 18 residues. The V gene's germline CDR1 is DFQATT and CDR2 SNEGSKA (reference sequence). The CDR3 DNA reads TGCAGTGCTAGAGTTTCCCAGGGGGATCCCTCTGGGGCCAACGTCCTGACTTTC. Protein: CSARVSQGDPSGANVLTF.

V is TRBV24-1 and J is TRBJ2-2; D possibly uses TRBD1 or TRBD2 (5 bases each). This CDR3 is built from 16 residues. Deletions cut 2 bases from V and 7 bases from J, with 16 bases between. Germline CDR1 reads KGHDR; CDR2 reads SFDVKD. Here the CDR3 reads CATSDSGDGHGGELFF. The CDR3 DNA is TGTGCCACCAGTGATTCCGGGGACGGCCATGGCGGGGAGCTGTTTTTT.

The genes are TRBV7-9 and TRBJ2-7, with 7 bases aligning to TRBD2. V dropped 6 bases and J dropped 2; count of bases not matched to a gene: 13. Germline lookup yields CDR1 SEHNR and CDR2 FQNEAQ (reference sequence). The CDR3 consists of 16 residues. The CDR3 loop reads CASRGAVAGLAYEQYF. The CDR3 region has the DNA TGTGCCAGCAGAGGGGCAGTAGCGGGTCTAGCCTACGAGCAGTACTTC.

The gene calls are TRBV12-3 or TRBV12-4 and TRBJ2-1; a possible D gene is TRBD2 (5 bases). The CDR3 totals 12 residues. Trimming pared 8 bases from V and 0 bases from J, leaving 5 bases between. DNA of the CDR3: TGTGCCAGCGGGAGCTCCTACAATGAGCAGTTCTTC. As protein: CASGSSYNEQFF.

This clonotype has a single count. The J gene is TRBJ2-3, the V gene TRBV4-1; 10 bases match TRBD2. The germline gives CDR1 MGHRA, CDR2 YSYEKL. J was trimmed by 6 bases and V by 3 bases; bases with no gene match: 6. The CDR3 length is 15 residues. The CDR3 coding sequence is TGCGCCAGCAGCCAGGCTAGCGGGAGAGGGGATACGCAGTATTTT. Amino acid sequence: CASSQASGRGDTQYF.